What follows is one TCR beta chain and its context. Its antigen remains unidentified. This entry belongs to a study of OX40 agonist ivuxolimab in advanced cancers. V lost 3 bases and J lost 1, with 7 bases in between. The CDR3 extends over 13 amino acids. Germline V gene lookup returns CDR1 SGHRS and CDR2 YFSETQ. Broader study findings: Some patients who did not respond also had low normalized T-cell clonal expansion. Those patients achieving a partial response at 0.1-3.0 mg/kg showed among the lowest clonal expansion.

Patients who had autoimmune disease history or got systemic immunosuppression were left out. Assay used: immunoSEQ multiplex PCR; TCRdb lists only in-frame clones, some missing. The sample consists of some 58,000 clones, around 93% of them appearing once. The origin of this receptor is an adult with an advanced solid tumor such as melanoma, head and neck, liver or kidney cancer. The sample in question was CD4+ or CD8+ T cells sorted from blood, obtained in a trial of the OX40 agonist ivuxolimab. This rearrangement joins TRBV5-1 to TRBJ1-1; no clear D. The CDR3 DNA reads TGCGCCAGCAGCTCGGACCCGAACACTGAAGCTTTCTTT. Translation: CASSSDPNTEAFF.